The 7 T cell receptor beta chains given below trace back to one sample, sequenced in a study of blood T cell repertoires in COVID-19. The protocol was immunoSEQ multiplex PCR, while the TCRdb copy is restricted to in-frame clones and leaves out a portion. The sample carries under 200,000 clones, 79% recorded once. The sample comprised peripheral blood. These receptors were obtained from a woman aged 55-75 years with COVID-19, enrolled during active disease.

The table lists this clone with a few counts. The chain uses TRBV3-1 (or the pseudogene TRBV3-2) and TRBJ1-1; TRBD1 matches 12 bases. V shed 6 bases and J 11 bases; nucleotides not matched to a gene: 4. The CDR3 is 12 residues long. Germline V gene lookup returns CDR1 LGHDT and CDR2 YNNKEL (reference sequence). The CDR3: CASRGTGGLAFF. CDR3 sequence (DNA): TGTGCCAGCAGAGGGACAGGGGGCTTGGCTTTCTTT.

The table lists this clone with a few counts. The chain combines TRBV11-2 with TRBJ1-2, with D tentatively TRBD1 (6 bases). The germline V and J ends were trimmed by 1 base and 2 bases, with 11 bases remaining between them. Looked up from germline, CDR1 is SGHAT and CDR2 is FQNNGV. The CDR3 runs 15 residues. In DNA form, the CDR3 reads TGTGCCAGCAGCTTAGGTACAGGGTGGAACTATGGCTACACCTTC. It codes for CASSLGTGWNYGYTF.

The rearrangement links TRBV18 to TRBJ1-6; D is undetermined. CDR1 KGHSH and CDR2 LQKENI come from the germline V gene. With 4 bases removed from V and 11 bases from J, the gap between germline ends came to 18 bases. The CDR3 is 15 amino acids. CDR3 DNA: TGTGCCAGCTCACTAGAGAGGAGCTCAAGAACACCCCTCCACTTT. It codes for CASSLERSSRTPLHF. The full variable domain, completed using reference TRBV18 and TRBJ1-6, is NAGVMQNPRHLVRRRGQEARLRCSPMKGHSHVYWYRQLPEEGLKFMVYLQKENIIDESGMPKERFSAEFPKEGPSILRIQQVVRGDSAAYFCASSLERSSRTPLHFGNGTRLTVT.

This clone occurred once. For the CDR3, the DNA is TGTGCCAGCAGTTCGCACAGGGGGCTCTACGAGCAGTACTTC. This codes for CASSSHRGLYEQYF. The chain uses TRBV6-2 or TRBV6-3 and TRBJ2-7, with 9 bases identical to TRBD1. V gave up 4 bases and J gave up 3 bases; unmatched junction bases: 4. The CDR3 is 14 residues long. Germline loops: CDR1 MNHEY, CDR2 SVGEGT.

The chain joins TRBV27 to TRBJ2-7; TRBD1 matches at 10 bases. V lost 3 bases and J lost 2; bases outside the gene matches: 1. The germline V gene has CDR1 MNHEY and CDR2 SMNVEV (reference sequence). The CDR3 covers 14 residues. CDR3 nucleotides: TGTGCCAGCAGTTTCGGGACAGGGGCCTACGAGCAGTACTTC. It codes for CASSFGTGAYEQYF.

The V call is TRBV5-1, the J call TRBJ2-2; D unclear. Germline V gene sequence: CDR1 SGHRS, CDR2 YFSETQ. V was clipped by 2 bases and J by 2 bases, with 10 bases between them. CDR3 size: 15 residues. CDR3 nucleotides: TGCGCCAGCAGCTTTGGCGGATTAAACACCGGGGAGCTGTTTTTT. It codes for CASSFGGLNTGELFF.

For the CDR3, the DNA is TGCAGCGTTGGCGGGAATCCCACAGATACGCAGTATTTT. Amino acids: CSVGGNPTDTQYF. This chain uses TRBV29-1 with TRBJ2-3, with a weak D call TRBD2 (6 bases). CDR1 and CDR2 from the germline V gene are SQVTM and ANQGSEA. The CDR3 contains 13 residues. The ends were cut back, 4 bases at V and 2 bases at J, with 10 bases in the middle.